The 19 T cell receptor beta chains reported below all come from one sample, sequenced in a study of T cell changes during pregnancy in multiple sclerosis. Clones were read by immunoSEQ multiplex PCR, and TCRdb kept only the in-frame ones, dropping some. There are about 93,000 clones in the sample; 91% occur only once, and 1.5% to 2% lies in the top ten. Sample: peripheral blood, taken after pregnancy. The receptors were gathered from a female donor in good health, enrolled as a control in a pregnancy study.

The gene calls are TRBV7-9 and TRBJ1-5; tentative D call: TRBD1 (5 bases). The CDR3 extends over 14 amino acids. Germline values: CDR1 SEHNR, CDR2 FQNEAQ (reference sequence). Trimming cost V 4 bases and J 9 bases, with 16 bases left between them. The CDR3: CASSSLGGLGPQHF. The CDR3 nucleotides read TGTGCCAGCAGCTCATTGGGGGGTTTAGGGCCCCAGCATTTT.

The rearrangement joins TRBV6-6 to TRBJ2-3, with a tentative D call TRBD1 (6 bases). Trimming took off 5 bases at V and 3 bases at J, with 15 bases between the two ends. CDR1 and CDR2 (germline): MNHNY, SVGAGI (reference sequence). The CDR3 loop spans 15 amino acids. CDR3 region: CASSDRHRATDTQYF. CDR3 nucleotides: TGTGCCAGCAGTGACCGTCACAGGGCGACAGATACGCAGTATTTT.

This chain uses TRBV18 with TRBJ2-5, with D tentatively TRBD2 (5 bases). The CDR3 consists of 16 residues. Trimming stripped 3 bases from V and 6 bases from J, with 20 bases between. Germline V CDR1 and CDR2: KGHSH, LQKENI. For the CDR3, the DNA is TGTGCCAGCTCACCGGGCCCGGGATTATCGGCGCAGACCCAGTACTTC. Its translation: CASSPGPGLSAQTQYF.

The chain uses TRBV5-1 and TRBJ1-1; no clear D gene. The V gene lost 3 bases and the J gene lost 5 bases, with 11 bases spanning the gap. This CDR3 spans 13 amino acids. Germline-derived CDR1 and CDR2 are SGHRS and YFSETQ. The CDR3 loop is CASSYEGQTEAFF. The CDR3 bases are TGCGCCAGCAGCTACGAGGGTCAAACTGAAGCTTTCTTT.

CDR3 sequence (DNA): TGTGCCAGCAGCTCACTAGGTCGACAGGGGGGCTATAATTCACCCCTCCACTTT. Residues: CASSSLGRQGGYNSPLHF. V gene TRBV5-6 combines with J gene TRBJ1-6; TRBD1 agrees at 9 bases. V lost 3 bases to trimming and J lost 3 bases; unmatched junction nucleotides: 10. The CDR3 loop spans 18 amino acids. Germline values: CDR1 SGHDT, CDR2 YYEEEE.

Only one count was recorded for this clone. This sample includes further DNA sequences coding for the same CDR3. The J gene is TRBJ1-2, the V gene TRBV5-8; no clear D gene. Germline V lookup: CDR1 SGHTS, CDR2 YDEGEE. The CDR3 runs to 12 residues. Trimming removed 5 bases at V and 3 bases at J, with 8 bases between. The DNA for the CDR3 is TGTGCCAGCAGTCGGGATTACTATGGCTACACCTTC. As protein: CASSRDYYGYTF.

The chain joins TRBV27 to TRBJ1-1; D is ambiguous. Trimming shortened V by 6 bases and J by 1 base, and 9 bases separated the two germline ends. Per germline, CDR1 MNHEY and CDR2 SMNVEV (reference sequence). The CDR3 runs to 13 residues. The CDR3 protein is CASSQARNTEAFF. The CDR3 coding sequence is TGTGCCAGCAGCCAAGCAAGGAACACTGAAGCTTTCTTT.

The rearrangement uses TRBV9 and TRBJ1-2; tentative D call: TRBD1 (5 bases). Germline lookup yields CDR1 SGDLS and CDR2 YYNGEE. V was shortened by 0 bases and J by 7 bases, with 13 bases between the two germline ends. CDR3 length: 14 amino acids. In DNA, the CDR3 is TGTGCCAGCAGCGTAGGGGGCAGGGATCGTGGCTACACCTTC. It encodes CASSVGGRDRGYTF.

The chain uses TRBV9 and TRBJ1-3; TRBD1 matches at 10 bases. CDR1 SGDLS and CDR2 YYNGEE come from the germline V gene. CDR3 size: 17 residues. The ends lost 3 bases at V and 0 bases at J; junction bases unmatched: 6. The CDR3 region is CASSGRDRGLSGNTIYF. CDR3 nucleotide sequence: TGTGCCAGCAGCGGCCGGGACAGGGGCCTCTCTGGAAACACCATATATTTT.

The rearrangement links TRBV5-1 to TRBJ1-4, with no clear D. The CDR3 covers 14 residues. The germline V and J ends were trimmed by 0 bases and 4 bases, with 7 bases remaining between them. Germline V gene lookup returns CDR1 SGHRS and CDR2 YFSETQ. The CDR3 DNA reads as TGCGCCAGCAGCTTGGGGGAGAGTAATGAAAAACTGTTTTTT. Its protein product is CASSLGESNEKLFF.

A single count supports this clone. This chain links TRBV4-3 with TRBJ2-3, with 11 bases fitting TRBD2. The germline gives CDR1 LGHNA, CDR2 YSLEER. CDR3 length: 18 amino acids. J was trimmed by 0 bases and V by 1 base; bases with no gene match: 6. This CDR3 is CASSQGQLAGGSTDTQYF. CDR3 DNA: TGCGCCAGCAGCCAAGGCCAGCTAGCGGGGGGTAGCACAGATACGCAGTATTTT.

This chain connects TRBV5-6 to TRBJ2-3; D possibly corresponds to TRBD2 (5 bases). Germline V gene data show CDR1 as SGHDT and CDR2 as YYEEEE. V lost 1 base and J lost 4, with 16 bases in between. The CDR3 consists of 16 residues. The CDR3, as DNA: TGTGCCAGCAGCTTGCTCCGGGCCGGAGGTGCAGATACGCAGTATTTT. Translating gives CASSLLRAGGADTQYF.

The rearrangement uses TRBV6-6 and TRBJ1-5; tentatively, D is TRBD1 (5 bases). Deletions cut 2 bases from V and 7 bases from J, with 12 bases between. Germline-derived CDR1 and CDR2 are MNHNY and SVGAGI (reference sequence). This CDR3 spans 14 amino acids. The CDR3 spells CASSYRAGRQPQHF. The CDR3 DNA sequence: TGTGCCAGCAGTTACCGAGCGGGGCGACAGCCCCAGCATTTT.

This sequence joins TRBV27 and TRBJ1-6; 7 bases are a match to TRBD1. CDR1 MNHEY and CDR2 SMNVEV come from the germline V gene (reference sequence). The J segment lost 10 bases and the V segment lost 3 bases, leaving 6 bases of the junction unmatched. The CDR3 length is 14 residues. The CDR3 region has the DNA TGTGCCAGCAGTTTGACAGGGTCACGGTCACCCCTCCACTTT. Its translation is CASSLTGSRSPLHF.

The chain uses TRBV2 and TRBJ1-5, with TRBD1 matching over 7 bases. Germline-derived CDR1 and CDR2 are SNHLY and FYNNEI. The CDR3 runs 14 residues. V shed 5 bases and J 6 bases; nucleotides not matched to a gene: 7. The CDR3 DNA sequence: TGTGCCAGCAGTTCCCAGGGGGGAAGTCAGCCCCAGCATTTT. Its translation is CASSSQGGSQPQHF. Filled out from reference TRBV2 and TRBJ1-5, the complete variable domain reads EPEVTQTPSHQVTQMGQEVILRCVPISNHLYFYWYRQILGQKVEFLVSFYNNEISEKSEIFDDQFSVERPDGSNFTLKIRSTKLEDSAMYFCASSSQGGSQPQHFGDGTRLSIL.

The J gene is TRBJ1-5, the V gene TRBV7-6, with 7 bases lining up with TRBD1. The CDR3 totals 15 residues. Looked up from germline, CDR1 is SGHVS and CDR2 is FNYEAQ. With 5 bases clipped from V and 3 bases from J, the junction kept 7 bases outside the gene matches. Here the CDR3 reads CASSQGGGVNQPQHF. CDR3 nucleotides: TGTGCCAGCAGCCAAGGAGGGGGCGTCAATCAGCCCCAGCATTTT.

This clone was observed a few times. The chain couples TRBV5-1 to TRBJ1-1; 11 bases are a match to TRBD1. V lost 4 bases and J lost 0; bases outside the gene matches: 2. CDR3 length: 15 amino acids. The V gene's germline CDR1 is SGHRS and CDR2 YFSETQ. CDR3 sequence: CASSGGQGVNTEAFF. In DNA, the CDR3 is TGCGCCAGCAGCGGGGGACAGGGGGTGAACACTGAAGCTTTCTTT.

The CDR3 bases are TGTGCCAGCAGCTTAAGATACTCAGGAAACACCATATATTTT. As protein: CASSLRYSGNTIYF. This chain joins TRBV5-6 and TRBJ1-3; D is unresolved. Looked up from germline, CDR1 is SGHDT and CDR2 is YYEEEE. The CDR3 is 14 amino acids. With 2 bases removed from V and 4 bases from J, the gap between germline ends came to 10 bases.

This clone was recorded once. The V call is TRBV6-5, the J call TRBJ2-7; the match to TRBD1 covers 8 bases. V dropped 0 bases and J dropped 5; count of bases not matched to a gene: 6. This CDR3 spans 15 amino acids. The germline CDR1 and CDR2 sequences are MNHEY and SVGAGI. This CDR3 reads CASSYSTGTGNEQYF. DNA for the CDR3: TGTGCCAGCAGTTACTCGACCGGGACAGGTAACGAGCAGTACTTC.